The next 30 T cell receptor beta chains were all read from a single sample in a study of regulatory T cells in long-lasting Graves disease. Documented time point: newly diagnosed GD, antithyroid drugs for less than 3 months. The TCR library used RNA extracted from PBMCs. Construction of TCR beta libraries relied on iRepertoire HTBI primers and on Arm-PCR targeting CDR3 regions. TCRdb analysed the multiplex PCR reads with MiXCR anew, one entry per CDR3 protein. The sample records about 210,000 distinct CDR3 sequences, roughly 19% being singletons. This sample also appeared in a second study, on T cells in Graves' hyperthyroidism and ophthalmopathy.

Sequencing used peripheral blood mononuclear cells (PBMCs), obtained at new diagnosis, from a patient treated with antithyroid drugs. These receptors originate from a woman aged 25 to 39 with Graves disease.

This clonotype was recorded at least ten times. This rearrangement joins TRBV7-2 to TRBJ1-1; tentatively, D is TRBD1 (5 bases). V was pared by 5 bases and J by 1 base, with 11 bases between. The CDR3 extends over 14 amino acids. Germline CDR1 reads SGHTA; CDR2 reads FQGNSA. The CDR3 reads CASSPGRANTEAFF. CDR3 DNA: TGTGCCAGCAGCCCGGGACGGGCGAACACTGAAGCTTTCTTT.

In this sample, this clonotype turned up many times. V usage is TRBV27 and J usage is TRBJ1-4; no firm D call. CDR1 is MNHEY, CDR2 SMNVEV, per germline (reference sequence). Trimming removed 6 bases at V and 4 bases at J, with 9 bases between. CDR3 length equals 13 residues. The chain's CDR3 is CASRGKGNEKLFF. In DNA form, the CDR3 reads TGTGCCAGCAGGGGCAAGGGTAATGAAAAACTGTTTTTT.

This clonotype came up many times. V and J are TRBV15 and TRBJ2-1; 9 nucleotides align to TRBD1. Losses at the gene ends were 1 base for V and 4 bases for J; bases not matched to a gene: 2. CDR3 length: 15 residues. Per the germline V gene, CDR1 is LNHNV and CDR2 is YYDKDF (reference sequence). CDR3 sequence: CATSRGTGDYNEQFF. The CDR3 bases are TGTGCCACCAGCAGAGGGACAGGGGATTACAATGAGCAGTTCTTC.

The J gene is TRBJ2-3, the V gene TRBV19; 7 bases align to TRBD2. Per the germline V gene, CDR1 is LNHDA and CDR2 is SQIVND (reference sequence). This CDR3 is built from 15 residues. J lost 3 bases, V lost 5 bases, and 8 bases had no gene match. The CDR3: CASSGRDYGTDTQYF. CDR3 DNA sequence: TGTGCCAGTAGTGGACGGGACTACGGGACAGATACGCAGTATTTT.

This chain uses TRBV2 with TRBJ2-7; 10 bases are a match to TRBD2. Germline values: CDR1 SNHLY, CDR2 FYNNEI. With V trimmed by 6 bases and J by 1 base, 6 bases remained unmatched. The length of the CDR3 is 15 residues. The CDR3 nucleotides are TGTGCCAGCAGAAACCTAGCGGGAGCGTCCTACGAGCAGTACTTC. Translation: CASRNLAGASYEQYF.

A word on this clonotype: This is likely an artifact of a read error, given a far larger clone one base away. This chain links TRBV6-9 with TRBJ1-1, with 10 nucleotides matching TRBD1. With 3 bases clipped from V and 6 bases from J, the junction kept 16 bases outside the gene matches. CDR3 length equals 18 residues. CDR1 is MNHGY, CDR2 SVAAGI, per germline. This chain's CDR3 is CASSYATGTGAFSAEAFF. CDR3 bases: TGTGCCAGCAGTTACGCAACCGGGACAGGGGCATTTTCGGCTGAAGCTTTCTTT.

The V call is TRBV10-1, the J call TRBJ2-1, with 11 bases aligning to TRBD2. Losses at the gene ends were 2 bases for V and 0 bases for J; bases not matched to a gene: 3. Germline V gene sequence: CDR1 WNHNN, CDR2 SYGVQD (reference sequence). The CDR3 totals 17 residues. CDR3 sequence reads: CASSETTSGGSYNEQFF. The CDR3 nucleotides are TGCGCCAGCAGTGAGACAACTAGCGGGGGCTCCTACAATGAGCAGTTCTTC.

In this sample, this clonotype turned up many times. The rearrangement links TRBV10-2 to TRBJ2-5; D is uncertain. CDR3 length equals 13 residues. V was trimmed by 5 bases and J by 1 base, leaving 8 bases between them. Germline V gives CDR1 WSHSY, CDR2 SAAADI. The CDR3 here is CASSWTVQETQYF. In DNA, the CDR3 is TGCGCCAGCAGTTGGACGGTCCAAGAGACCCAGTACTTC.

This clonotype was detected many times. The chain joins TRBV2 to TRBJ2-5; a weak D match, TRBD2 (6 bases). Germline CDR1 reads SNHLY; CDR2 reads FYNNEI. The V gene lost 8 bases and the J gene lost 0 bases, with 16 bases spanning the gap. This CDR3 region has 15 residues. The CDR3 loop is CASGGARTYQETQYF. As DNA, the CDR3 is TGTGCCAGCGGAGGGGCTAGAACGTACCAAGAGACCCAGTACTTC.

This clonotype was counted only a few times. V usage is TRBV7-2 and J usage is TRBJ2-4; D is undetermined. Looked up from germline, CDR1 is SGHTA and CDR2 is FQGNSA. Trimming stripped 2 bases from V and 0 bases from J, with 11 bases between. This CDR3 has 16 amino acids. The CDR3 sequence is CASSLRQAIAKNIQYF. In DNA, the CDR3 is TGTGCCAGCAGCTTAAGGCAGGCTATAGCCAAAAACATTCAGTACTTC.

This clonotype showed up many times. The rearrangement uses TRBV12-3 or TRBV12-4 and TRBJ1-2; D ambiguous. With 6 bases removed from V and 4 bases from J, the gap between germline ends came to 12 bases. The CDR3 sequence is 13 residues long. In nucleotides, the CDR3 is TGTGCCAGCAGACCGACACAAGTCTATGGCTACACCTTC. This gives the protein CASRPTQVYGYTF.

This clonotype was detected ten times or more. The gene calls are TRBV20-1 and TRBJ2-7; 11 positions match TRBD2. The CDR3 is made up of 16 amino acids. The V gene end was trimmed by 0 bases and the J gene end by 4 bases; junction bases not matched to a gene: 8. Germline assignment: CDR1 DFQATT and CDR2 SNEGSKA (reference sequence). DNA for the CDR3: TGCAGTGCTAGAGACACCGGGACTAGCGGAAAATACGAGCAGTACTTC. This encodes CSARDTGTSGKYEQYF.

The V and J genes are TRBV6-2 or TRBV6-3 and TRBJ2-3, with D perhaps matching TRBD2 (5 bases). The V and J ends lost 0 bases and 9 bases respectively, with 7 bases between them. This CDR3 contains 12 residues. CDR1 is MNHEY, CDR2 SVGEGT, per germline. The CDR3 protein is CASSYSRATQYF. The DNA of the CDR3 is TGTGCCAGCAGTTACTCGAGGGCCACGCAGTATTTT.

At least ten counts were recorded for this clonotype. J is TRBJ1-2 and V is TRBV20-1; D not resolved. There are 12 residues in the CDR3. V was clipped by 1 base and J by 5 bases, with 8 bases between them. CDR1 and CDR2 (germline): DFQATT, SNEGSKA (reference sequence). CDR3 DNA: TGCAGTGCTAGAGTTATAGGTTATGGCTACACCTTC. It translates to CSARVIGYGYTF.

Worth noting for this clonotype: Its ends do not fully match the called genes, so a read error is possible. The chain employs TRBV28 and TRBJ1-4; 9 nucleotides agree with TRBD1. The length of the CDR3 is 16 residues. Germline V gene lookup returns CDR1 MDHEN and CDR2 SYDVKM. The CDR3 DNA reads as TGTGCCAGCAGCCTCACGACAGGGGGAACTAATGAAAAACTGTCTTTT. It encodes CASSLTTGGTNEKLSF. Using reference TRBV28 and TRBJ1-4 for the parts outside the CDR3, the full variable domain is DVKVTQSSRYLVKRTGEKVFLECVQDMDHENMFWYRQDPGLGLRLIYFSYDVKMKEKGDIPEGYSVSREKKERFSLILESASTNQTSMYLCASSLTTGGTNEKLSFGSGTQLSVL.

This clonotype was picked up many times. CDR3 loop: CASSFVDRDDHYGYTF. The DNA for the CDR3 is TGTGCCAGCAGTTTCGTCGACAGGGACGATCACTATGGCTACACCTTC. The rearrangement uses TRBV12-3 or TRBV12-4 and TRBJ1-2; TRBD1 aligns across 7 bases. The trim removed 3 bases at V and 3 bases at J, leaving 10 bases unmatched. The CDR3 is 16 amino acids.

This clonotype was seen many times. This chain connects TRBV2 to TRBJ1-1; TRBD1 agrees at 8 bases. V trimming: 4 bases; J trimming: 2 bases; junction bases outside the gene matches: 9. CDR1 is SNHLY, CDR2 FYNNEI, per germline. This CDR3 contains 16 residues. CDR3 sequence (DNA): TGTGCCAGCAGTGGTCTAGCAGGGGGCCTAAACACTGAAGCTTTCTTT. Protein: CASSGLAGGLNTEAFF.

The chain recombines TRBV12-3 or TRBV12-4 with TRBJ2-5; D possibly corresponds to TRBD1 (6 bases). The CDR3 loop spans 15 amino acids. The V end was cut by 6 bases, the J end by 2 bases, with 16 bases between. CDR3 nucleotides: TGTGCCAGCAGCTCCGGAGGACAGAAACAAGAGACCCAGTACTTC. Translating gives CASSSGGQKQETQYF.

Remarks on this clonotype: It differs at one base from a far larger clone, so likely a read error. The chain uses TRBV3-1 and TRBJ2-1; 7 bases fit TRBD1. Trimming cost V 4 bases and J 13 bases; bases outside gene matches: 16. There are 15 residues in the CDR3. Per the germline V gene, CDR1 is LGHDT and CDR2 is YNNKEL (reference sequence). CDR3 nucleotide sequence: TGTGCCAGCAGCCTGCCGAAGGGGGCGCAAAAGACCCAGTTCTTC. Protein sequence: CASSLPKGAQKTQFF.

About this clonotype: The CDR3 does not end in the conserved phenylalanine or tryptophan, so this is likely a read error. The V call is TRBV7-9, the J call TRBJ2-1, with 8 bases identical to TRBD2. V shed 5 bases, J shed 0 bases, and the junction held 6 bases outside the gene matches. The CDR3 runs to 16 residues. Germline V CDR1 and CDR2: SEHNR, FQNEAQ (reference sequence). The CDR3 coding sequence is TGTGCCAGCAGCCCCTCCGGGGGGGCCTCCTACAATGAGCAGTTCCTC. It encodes CASSPSGGASYNEQFL.

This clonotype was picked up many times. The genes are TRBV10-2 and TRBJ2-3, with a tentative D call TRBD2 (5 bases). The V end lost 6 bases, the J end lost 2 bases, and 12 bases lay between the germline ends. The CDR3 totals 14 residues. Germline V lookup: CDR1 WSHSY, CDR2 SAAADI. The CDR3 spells CASRLVGPTDTQYF. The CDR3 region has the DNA TGCGCCAGCAGACTAGTAGGCCCCACAGATACGCAGTATTTT.

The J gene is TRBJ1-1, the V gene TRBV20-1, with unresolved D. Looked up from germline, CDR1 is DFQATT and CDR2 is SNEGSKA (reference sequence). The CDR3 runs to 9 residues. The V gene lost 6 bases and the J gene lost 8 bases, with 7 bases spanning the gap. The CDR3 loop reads CSAPVEAFF. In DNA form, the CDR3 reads TGCAGTGCCCCAGTAGAAGCTTTCTTT.

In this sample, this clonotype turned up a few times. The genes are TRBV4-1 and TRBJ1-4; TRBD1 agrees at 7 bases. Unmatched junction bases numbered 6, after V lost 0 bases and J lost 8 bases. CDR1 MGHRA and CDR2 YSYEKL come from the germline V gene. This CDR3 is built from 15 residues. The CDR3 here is CASSQEQGKGEKLFF. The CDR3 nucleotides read TGCGCCAGCAGCCAAGAACAGGGGAAAGGGGAAAAACTGTTTTTT.

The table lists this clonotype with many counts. CDR3 in DNA: TGTGCCAGCAGTTTCCTAGGGACTAGAGAGCAGTTCTTC. Translating it yields CASSFLGTREQFF. This chain uses TRBV28 with TRBJ2-1; 8 bases line up with TRBD2. The V and J ends lost 3 bases and 10 bases, in that order; junction bases with no gene match: 5. The germline gives CDR1 MDHEN, CDR2 SYDVKM. The CDR3 spans 13 residues.

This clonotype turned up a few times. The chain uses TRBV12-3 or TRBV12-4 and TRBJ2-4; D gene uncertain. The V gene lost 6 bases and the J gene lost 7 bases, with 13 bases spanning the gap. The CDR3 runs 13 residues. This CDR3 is CASRPGSLNIQYF. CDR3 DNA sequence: TGTGCCAGCAGACCCGGCTCACTGAACATTCAGTACTTC.

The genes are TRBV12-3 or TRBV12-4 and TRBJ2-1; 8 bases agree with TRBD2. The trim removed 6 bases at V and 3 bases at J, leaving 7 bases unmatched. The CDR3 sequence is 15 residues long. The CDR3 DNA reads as TGTGCCAGCAGCCGCAGCGGGAGCCACTACAATGAGCAGTTCTTC. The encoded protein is CASSRSGSHYNEQFF.

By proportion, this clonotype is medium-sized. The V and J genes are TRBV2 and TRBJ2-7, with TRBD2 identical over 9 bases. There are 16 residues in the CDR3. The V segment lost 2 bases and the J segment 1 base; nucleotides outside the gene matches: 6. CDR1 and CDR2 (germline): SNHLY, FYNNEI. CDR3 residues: CASSEIGTSFSYEQYF. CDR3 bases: TGTGCCAGCAGTGAAATCGGGACTAGCTTTTCCTACGAGCAGTACTTC.

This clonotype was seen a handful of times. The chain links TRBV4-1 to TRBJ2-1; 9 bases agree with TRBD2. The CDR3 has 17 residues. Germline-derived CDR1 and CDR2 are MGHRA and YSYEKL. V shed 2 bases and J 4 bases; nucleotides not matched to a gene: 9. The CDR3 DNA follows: TGCGCCAGCAGCCAAAGCTTTGGGCGGGGGGGGTACAATGAGCAGTTCTTC. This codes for CASSQSFGRGGYNEQFF.

The CDR3 DNA follows: TGCAGCGCTGGGGGACTAGCGGGAGAGAATGAGCAGTTCTTC. Translation: CSAGGLAGENEQFF. The chain recombines TRBV29-1 with TRBJ2-1; 14 nucleotides agree with TRBD2. Germline V lookup: CDR1 SQVTM, CDR2 ANQGSEA. V shed 7 bases, J shed 7 bases, and the junction held 6 bases outside the gene matches. The CDR3 is 14 residues long.

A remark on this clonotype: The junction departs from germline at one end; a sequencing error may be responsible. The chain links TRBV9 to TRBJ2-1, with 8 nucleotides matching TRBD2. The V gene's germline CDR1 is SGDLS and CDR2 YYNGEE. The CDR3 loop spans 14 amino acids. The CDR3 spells CASSTGLAWNDQFF. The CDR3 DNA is TGTGCCAGCAGCACCGGACTAGCATGGAATGATCAGTTCTTC.